The 8 T cell receptor beta chains presented below share a single source sample, sequenced in a study of tumor and adjacent non-tumor tissue in lung cancer. The template was RNA from unsorted bulk tissue. The library came from three nested PCR rounds adapted from ARM-PCR protocols. TCRdb itself ran the multiplex PCR reads through MiXCR, one entry per CDR3 protein. The table includes 100,000 to 150,000 distinct CDR3 sequences, 66% detected once. Material: lung tumor tissue. The source of these receptors is a man aged 25 to 40 with non-small cell lung cancer.

The chain carries TRBV11-2 and TRBJ2-1, with D perhaps TRBD2 (6 bases). V gave up 5 bases and J gave up 8 bases, with 19 bases separating them. This CDR3 is 15 amino acids long. CDR1 and CDR2 from the germline V gene are SGHAT and FQNNGV. The CDR3 DNA is TGTGCCAGCAGCGACCTAGCGACAGCATACGATGAGCAGTTCTTC. Translating gives CASSDLATAYDEQFF. The full variable domain, completed using reference TRBV11-2 and TRBJ2-1, is EAGVAQSPRYKIIEKRQSVAFWCNPISGHATLYWYQQILGQGPKLLIQFQNNGVVDDSQLPKDRFSAERLKGVDSTLKIQPAKLEDSAVYLCASSDLATAYDEQFFGPGTRLTVL.

In the case of this clonotype: A much larger clone differs by one base, so this may be a read error. Without the conserved terminal phenylalanine or tryptophan, this CDR3 likely stems from a read error. The genes are TRBV29-1 and TRBJ1-1; no definite D call. Germline values: CDR1 SQVTM, CDR2 ANQGSEA. The CDR3 consists of 14 residues. Trimming stripped 7 bases from V and 1 base from J, with 16 bases between. The CDR3 DNA reads as TGCAGCGCTACAAAGGCAGGACGGAACACTGAAGCTTTCTAT. As protein: CSATKAGRNTEAFY.

The rearrangement uses TRBV5-6 and TRBJ1-6, with no clear D. The V and J ends lost 8 bases and 6 bases respectively, with 18 bases between them. The CDR3 totals 15 residues. In germline, CDR1 is SGHDT, CDR2 YYEEEE. The CDR3 here is CASRRNRNFNSPLHF. CDR3 in DNA: TGTGCCAGTCGTCGGAACAGAAATTTTAATTCACCCCTCCACTTT. Full variable domain (outside the CDR3, taken from reference TRBV5-6 and TRBJ1-6): DAGVTQSPTHLIKTRGQQVTLRCSPKSGHDTVSWYQQALGQGPQFIFQYYEEEERQRGNFPDRFSGHQFPNYSSELNVNALLLGDSALYLCASRRNRNFNSPLHFGNGTRLTVT.

On this clonotype itself: Just one base apart from a much larger clone, this may be a read error. The rearrangement uses TRBV20-1 and TRBJ2-1; TRBD2 matches 8 bases. Trimming removed 6 bases from V and 8 bases from J; junction bases left unmatched: 9. The germline CDR1 and CDR2 sequences are DFQATT and SNEGSKA (reference sequence). CDR3 length equals 13 residues. The CDR3 loop reads CSATLAGIYEQFF. CDR3 bases: TGCAGTGCAACTTTAGCGGGGATCTATGAGCAGTTCTTC.

For this clonotype: With a much larger clone just one base away, this may be a read error. The chain has TRBV6-5 and TRBJ2-1; D remains unclear. The germline gives CDR1 MNHEY, CDR2 SVGAGI. V was pared by 10 bases and J by 5 bases, with 12 bases between. This CDR3 is 12 amino acids long. The CDR3 sequence: CANTKWDNEQFF. CDR3 nucleotide sequence: TGTGCCAACACCAAGTGGGACAATGAGCAGTTCTTC.

This rearrangement joins TRBV11-2 to TRBJ2-3; D possibly uses TRBD1 or TRBD2 (5 bases each). CDR1 is SGHAT, CDR2 FQNNGV, per germline. This CDR3 is 14 amino acids long. Between the trimmed V and J ends, which lost 7 bases and 2 bases, there was a span of 13 bases. This CDR3 reads CASIKGPDTDTQYF. CDR3 coding DNA: TGTGCCAGCATCAAGGGACCAGACACAGATACGCAGTATTTT.

Comment on this clonotype: One end of the junction varies from germline; a read error may be responsible. The V gene is TRBV11-1, the J gene TRBJ2-5; no clear D. This CDR3 has 11 amino acids. CDR1 SGHAT and CDR2 FQDESV come from the germline V gene (reference sequence). The CDR3 loop reads CVSSLDETQYF. Here the CDR3 DNA reads TGTGTCAGCAGCTTAGACGAGACCCAATACTTC. The complete variable domain, with remaining parts taken from reference TRBV11-1 and TRBJ2-5, reads EAEVAQSPRYKITEKSQAVAFWCDPISGHATLYWYRQILGQGPELLVQFQDESVVDDSQLPKDRFSAERLKGVDSTLKIQPAELGDSAMYLCVSSLDETQYFGPGTRLLVL.

About this clonotype itself: At one end, the junction sequence differs from germline, possibly due to a read error. The rearrangement uses TRBV11-2 and TRBJ2-3, with D unclear. CDR3 length: 12 residues. Germline V gene sequence: CDR1 SGHAT, CDR2 FQNNGV. CDR3 region: CASSLERGVQYF. Here the CDR3 DNA reads TGTGCCAGTAGCTTAGAGCGCGGAGTGCAGTATTTT.